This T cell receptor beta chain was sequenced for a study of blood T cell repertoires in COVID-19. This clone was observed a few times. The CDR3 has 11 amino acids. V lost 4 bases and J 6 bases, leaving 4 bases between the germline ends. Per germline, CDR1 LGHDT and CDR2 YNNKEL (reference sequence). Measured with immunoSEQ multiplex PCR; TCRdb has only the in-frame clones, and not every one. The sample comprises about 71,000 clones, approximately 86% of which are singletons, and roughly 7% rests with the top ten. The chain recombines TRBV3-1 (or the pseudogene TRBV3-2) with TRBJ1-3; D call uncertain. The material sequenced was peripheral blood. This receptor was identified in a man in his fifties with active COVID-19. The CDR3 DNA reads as TGTGCCAGCAGCCTCGTAAACACCATATATTTT. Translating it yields CASSLVNTIYF.